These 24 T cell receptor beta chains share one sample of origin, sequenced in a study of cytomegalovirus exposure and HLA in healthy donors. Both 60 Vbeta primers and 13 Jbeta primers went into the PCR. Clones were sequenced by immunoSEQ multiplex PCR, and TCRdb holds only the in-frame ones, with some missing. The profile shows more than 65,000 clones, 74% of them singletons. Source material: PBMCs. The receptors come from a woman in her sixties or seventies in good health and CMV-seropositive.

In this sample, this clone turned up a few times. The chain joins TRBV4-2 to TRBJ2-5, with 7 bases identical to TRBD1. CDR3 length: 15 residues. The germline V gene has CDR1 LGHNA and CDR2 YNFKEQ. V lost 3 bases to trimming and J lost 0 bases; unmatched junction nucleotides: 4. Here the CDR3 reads CASSHGTVNQETQYF. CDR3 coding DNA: TGTGCCAGCAGCCACGGGACAGTAAACCAAGAGACCCAGTACTTC.

The CDR3 region has the DNA TGTGCCAGCAGCGTACACCCGGGACAACCCACAGATACGCAGTATTTT. It yields the protein CASSVHPGQPTDTQYF. This sequence joins TRBV9 and TRBJ2-3; D might be TRBD1 (6 bases). CDR1 is SGDLS, CDR2 YYNGEE, per germline. Deletions cut 1 base from V and 2 bases from J, with 14 bases between. CDR3 length equals 16 residues.

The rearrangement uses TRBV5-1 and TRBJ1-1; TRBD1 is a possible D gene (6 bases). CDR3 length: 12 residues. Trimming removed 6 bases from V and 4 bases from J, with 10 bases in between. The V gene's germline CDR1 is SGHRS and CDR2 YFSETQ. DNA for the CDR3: TGCGCCAGCACACAGGGCGGCACTGAAGCTTTCTTT. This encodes CASTQGGTEAFF.

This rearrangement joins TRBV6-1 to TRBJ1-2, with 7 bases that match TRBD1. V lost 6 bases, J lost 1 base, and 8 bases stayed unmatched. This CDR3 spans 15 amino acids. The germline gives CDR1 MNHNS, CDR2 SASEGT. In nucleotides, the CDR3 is TGTGCCAGCAGGGTTCAGACAGGGTTTAACTATGGCTACACCTTC. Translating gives CASRVQTGFNYGYTF.

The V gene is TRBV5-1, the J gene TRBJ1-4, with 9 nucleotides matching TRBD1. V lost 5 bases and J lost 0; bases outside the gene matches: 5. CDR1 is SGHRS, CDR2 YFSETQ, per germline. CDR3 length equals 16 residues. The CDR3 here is CASRPGTGTTNEKLFF. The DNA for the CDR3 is TGCGCCAGCAGGCCCGGGACAGGGACAACTAATGAAAAACTGTTTTTT.

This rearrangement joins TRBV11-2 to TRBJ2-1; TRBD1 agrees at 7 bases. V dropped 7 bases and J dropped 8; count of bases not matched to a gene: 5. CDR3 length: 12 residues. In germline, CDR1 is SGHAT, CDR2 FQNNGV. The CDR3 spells CASTEGGYEQFF. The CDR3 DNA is TGTGCCAGCACCGAAGGGGGCTATGAGCAGTTCTTC.

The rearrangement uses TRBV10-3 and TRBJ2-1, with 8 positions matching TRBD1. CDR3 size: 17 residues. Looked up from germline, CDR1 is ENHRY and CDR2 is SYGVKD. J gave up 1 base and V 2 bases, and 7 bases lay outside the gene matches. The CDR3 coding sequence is TGTGCCATCAGTGAGGCGACAGGGGCGCTTTCCTACAATGAGCAGTTCTTC. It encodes CAISEATGALSYNEQFF.

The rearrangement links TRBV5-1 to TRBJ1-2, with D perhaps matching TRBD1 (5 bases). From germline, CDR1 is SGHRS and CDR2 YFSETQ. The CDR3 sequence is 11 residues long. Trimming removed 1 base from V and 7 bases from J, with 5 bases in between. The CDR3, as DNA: TGCGCCAGCAGCTTGACAGGTGGCTACACCTTC. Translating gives CASSLTGGYTF.

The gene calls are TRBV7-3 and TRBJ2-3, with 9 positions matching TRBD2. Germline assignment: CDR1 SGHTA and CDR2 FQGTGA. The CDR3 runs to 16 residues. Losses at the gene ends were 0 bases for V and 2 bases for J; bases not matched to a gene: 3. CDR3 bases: TGTGCCAGCAGCTTAACTAGCGGGGGCCTCACAGATACGCAGTATTTT. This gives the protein CASSLTSGGLTDTQYF. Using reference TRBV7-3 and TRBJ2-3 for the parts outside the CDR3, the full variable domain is GAGVSQTPSNKVTEKGKYVELRCDPISGHTALYWYRQSLGQGPEFLIYFQGTGAADDSGLPNDRFFAVRPEGSVSTLKIQRTERGDSAVYLCASSLTSGGLTDTQYFGPGTRLTVL.

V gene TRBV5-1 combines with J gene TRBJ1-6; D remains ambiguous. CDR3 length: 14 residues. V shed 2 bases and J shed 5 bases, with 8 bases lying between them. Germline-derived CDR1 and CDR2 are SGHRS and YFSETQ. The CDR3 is CASSFVGDNSPLHF. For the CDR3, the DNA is TGCGCCAGCAGCTTTGTCGGTGATAATTCACCCCTCCACTTT.

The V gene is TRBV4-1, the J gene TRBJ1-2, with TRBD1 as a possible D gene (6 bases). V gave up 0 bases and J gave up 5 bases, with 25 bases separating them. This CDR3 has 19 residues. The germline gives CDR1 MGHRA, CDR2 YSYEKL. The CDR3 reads CASSQDRGANILPSYGYTF. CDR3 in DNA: TGCGCCAGCAGCCAAGATCGGGGGGCGAACATTTTACCTTCTTATGGCTACACCTTC.

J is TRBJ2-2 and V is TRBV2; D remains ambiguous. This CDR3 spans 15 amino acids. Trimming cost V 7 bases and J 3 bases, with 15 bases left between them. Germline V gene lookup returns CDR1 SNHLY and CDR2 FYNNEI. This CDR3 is CASNRHPSDTGELFF. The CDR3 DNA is TGTGCCAGCAACCGACACCCTTCGGACACCGGGGAGCTGTTTTTT.

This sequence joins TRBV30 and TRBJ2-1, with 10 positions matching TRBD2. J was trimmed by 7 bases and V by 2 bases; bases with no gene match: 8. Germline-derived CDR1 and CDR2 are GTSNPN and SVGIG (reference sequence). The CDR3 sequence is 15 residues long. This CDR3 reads CAWSQAGGRSNEQFF. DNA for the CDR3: TGTGCCTGGAGTCAAGCGGGGGGGAGGTCAAATGAGCAGTTCTTC.

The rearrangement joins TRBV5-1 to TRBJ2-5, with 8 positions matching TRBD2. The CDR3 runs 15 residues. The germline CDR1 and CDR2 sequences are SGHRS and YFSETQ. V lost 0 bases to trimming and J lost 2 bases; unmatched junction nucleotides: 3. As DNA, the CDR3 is TGCGCCAGCAGCTTGGGGGCTAGCGGGCAAGAGACCCAGTACTTC. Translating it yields CASSLGASGQETQYF.

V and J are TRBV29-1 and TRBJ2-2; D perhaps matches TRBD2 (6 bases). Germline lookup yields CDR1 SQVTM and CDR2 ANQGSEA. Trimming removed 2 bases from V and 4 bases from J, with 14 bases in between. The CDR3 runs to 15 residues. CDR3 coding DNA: TGCAGCGTTGAAATACGGGGGATTCGCACCGGGGAGCTGTTTTTT. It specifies CSVEIRGIRTGELFF.

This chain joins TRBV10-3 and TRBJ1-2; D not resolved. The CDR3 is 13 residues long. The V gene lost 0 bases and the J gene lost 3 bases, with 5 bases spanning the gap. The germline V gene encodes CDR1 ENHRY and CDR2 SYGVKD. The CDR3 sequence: CAISESEDYGYTF. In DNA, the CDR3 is TGTGCCATCAGTGAGTCGGAGGACTATGGCTACACCTTC.

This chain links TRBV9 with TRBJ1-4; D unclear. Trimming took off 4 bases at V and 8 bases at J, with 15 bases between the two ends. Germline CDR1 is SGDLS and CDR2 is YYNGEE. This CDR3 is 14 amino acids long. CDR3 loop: CASSPGIPGEKLFF. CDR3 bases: TGTGCCAGCAGCCCCGGGATACCGGGGGAAAAACTGTTTTTT.

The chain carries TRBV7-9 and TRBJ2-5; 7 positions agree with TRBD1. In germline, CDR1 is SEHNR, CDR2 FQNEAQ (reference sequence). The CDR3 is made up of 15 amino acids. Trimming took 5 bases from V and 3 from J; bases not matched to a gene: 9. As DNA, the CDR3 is TGTGCCAGCAGCAGTAATACAGGGGTTAAAGAGACCCAGTACTTC. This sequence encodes CASSSNTGVKETQYF.

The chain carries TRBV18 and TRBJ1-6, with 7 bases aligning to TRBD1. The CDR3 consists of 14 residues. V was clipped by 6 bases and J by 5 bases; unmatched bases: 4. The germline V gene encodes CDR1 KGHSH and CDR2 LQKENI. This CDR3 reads CASSSTGDNSPLHF. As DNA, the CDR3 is TGTGCCAGCTCGTCTACAGGGGATAATTCACCCCTCCACTTT.

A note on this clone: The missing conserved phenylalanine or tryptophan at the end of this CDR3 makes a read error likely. For the CDR3, the DNA is TGTGCCAGCACAGTTGGACGGCGGTACGGGGATACGCAGTATGTT. This translates into CASTVGRRYGDTQYV. V gene TRBV2 combines with J gene TRBJ2-3; D not certain. CDR1 is SNHLY, CDR2 FYNNEI, per germline. The CDR3 extends over 15 amino acids. With 7 bases removed from V and 6 bases from J, the gap between germline ends came to 20 bases.

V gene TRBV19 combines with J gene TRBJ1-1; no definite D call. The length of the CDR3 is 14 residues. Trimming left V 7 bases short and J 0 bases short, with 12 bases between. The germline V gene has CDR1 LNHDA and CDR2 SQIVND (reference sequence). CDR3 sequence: CASNSQRLNTEAFF. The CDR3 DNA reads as TGTGCCAGTAATTCACAGAGATTGAACACTGAAGCTTTCTTT.

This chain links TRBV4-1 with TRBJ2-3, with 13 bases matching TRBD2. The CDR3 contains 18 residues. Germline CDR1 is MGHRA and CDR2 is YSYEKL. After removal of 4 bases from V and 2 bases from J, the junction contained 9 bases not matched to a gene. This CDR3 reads CASSPRTSGGSFTDTQYF. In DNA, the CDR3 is TGCGCCAGCAGCCCGCGGACTAGCGGGGGTTCATTCACAGATACGCAGTATTTT.

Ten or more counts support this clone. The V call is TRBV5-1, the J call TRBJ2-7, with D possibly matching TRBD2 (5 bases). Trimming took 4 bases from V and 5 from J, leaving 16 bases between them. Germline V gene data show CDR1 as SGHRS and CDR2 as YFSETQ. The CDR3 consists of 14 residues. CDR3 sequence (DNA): TGCGCCAGCAGCCCCCGGCCTAGCCGCAACGAGCAGTACTTC. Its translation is CASSPRPSRNEQYF.

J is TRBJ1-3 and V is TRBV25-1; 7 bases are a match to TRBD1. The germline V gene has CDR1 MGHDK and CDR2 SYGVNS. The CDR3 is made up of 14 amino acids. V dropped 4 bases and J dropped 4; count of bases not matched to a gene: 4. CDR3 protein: CASSVGTAGNTIYF. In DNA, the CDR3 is TGTGCCAGCAGTGTCGGGACAGCCGGAAACACCATATATTTT.